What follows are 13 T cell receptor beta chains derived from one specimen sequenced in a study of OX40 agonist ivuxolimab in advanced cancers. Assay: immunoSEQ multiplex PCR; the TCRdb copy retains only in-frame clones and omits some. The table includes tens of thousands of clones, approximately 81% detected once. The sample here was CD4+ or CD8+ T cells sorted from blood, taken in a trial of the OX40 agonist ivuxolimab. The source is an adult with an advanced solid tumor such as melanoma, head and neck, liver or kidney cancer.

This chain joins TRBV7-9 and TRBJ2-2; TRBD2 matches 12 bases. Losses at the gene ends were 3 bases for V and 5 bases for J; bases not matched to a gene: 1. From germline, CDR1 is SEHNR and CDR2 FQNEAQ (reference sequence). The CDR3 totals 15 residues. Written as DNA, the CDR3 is TGTGCCAGCAGCTTGACTAGCGGGGGTACCGGGGAGCTGTTTTTT. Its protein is CASSLTSGGTGELFF.

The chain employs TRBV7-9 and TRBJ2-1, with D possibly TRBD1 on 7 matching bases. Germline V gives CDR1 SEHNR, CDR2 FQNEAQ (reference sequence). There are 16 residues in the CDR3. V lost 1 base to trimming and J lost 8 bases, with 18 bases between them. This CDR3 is CASSLGGQGGGDEQFF. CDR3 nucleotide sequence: TGTGCCAGCAGCTTAGGCGGTCAGGGGGGTGGTGATGAGCAGTTCTTC.

The CDR3 region is CASLYPDNYGYTF. CDR3 nucleotide sequence: TGTGCCAGCTTGTACCCAGATAACTATGGCTACACCTTC. This chain uses TRBV6-1 with TRBJ1-2; no clear D. Trimming pared 8 bases from V and 1 base from J, leaving 11 bases between. The germline V gene encodes CDR1 MNHNS and CDR2 SASEGT. This CDR3 has 13 amino acids.

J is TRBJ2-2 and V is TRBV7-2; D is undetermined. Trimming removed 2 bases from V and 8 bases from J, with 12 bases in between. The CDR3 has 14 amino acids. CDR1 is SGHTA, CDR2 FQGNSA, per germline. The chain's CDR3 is CASSLLVTSGELFF. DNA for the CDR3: TGTGCCAGCAGCTTATTGGTCACCTCTGGGGAGCTGTTTTTT. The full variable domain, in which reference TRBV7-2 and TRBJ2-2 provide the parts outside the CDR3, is GAGVSQSPSNKVTEKGKDVELRCDPISGHTALYWYRQSLGQGLEFLIYFQGNSAPDKSGLPSDRFSAERTGGSVSTLTIQRTQQEDSAVYLCASSLLVTSGELFFGEGSRLTVL.

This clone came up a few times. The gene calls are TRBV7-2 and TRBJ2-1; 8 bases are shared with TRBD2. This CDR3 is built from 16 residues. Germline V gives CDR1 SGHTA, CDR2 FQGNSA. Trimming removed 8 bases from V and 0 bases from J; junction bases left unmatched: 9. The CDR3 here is CASLGERGSSYNEQFF. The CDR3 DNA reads TGTGCCAGCCTGGGGGAGCGGGGGAGCTCCTACAATGAGCAGTTCTTC.

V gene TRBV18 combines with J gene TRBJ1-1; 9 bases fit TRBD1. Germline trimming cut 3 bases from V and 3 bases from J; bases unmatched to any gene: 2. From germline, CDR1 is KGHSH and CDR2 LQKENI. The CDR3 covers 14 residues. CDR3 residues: CASSPGQGYTEAFF. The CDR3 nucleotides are TGTGCCAGCTCACCTGGACAGGGGTACACTGAAGCTTTCTTT.

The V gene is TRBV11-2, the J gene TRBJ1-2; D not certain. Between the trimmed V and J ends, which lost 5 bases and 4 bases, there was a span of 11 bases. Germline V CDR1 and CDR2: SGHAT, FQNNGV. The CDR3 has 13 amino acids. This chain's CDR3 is CASSPTDFYGYTF. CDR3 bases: TGTGCCAGCAGCCCGACGGATTTCTATGGCTACACCTTC.

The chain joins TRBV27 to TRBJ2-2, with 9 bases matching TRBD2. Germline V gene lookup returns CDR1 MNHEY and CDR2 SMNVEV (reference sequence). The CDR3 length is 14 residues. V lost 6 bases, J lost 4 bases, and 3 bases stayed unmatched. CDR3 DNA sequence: TGTGCCAGCAGCTCTAGCGGGGCCACCGGGGAGCTGTTTTTT. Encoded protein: CASSSSGATGELFF.

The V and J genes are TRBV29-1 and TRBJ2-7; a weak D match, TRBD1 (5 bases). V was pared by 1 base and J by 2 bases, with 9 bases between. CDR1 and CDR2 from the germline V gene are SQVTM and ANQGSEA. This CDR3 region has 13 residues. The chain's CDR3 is CSVEVDRPYEQYF. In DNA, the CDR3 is TGCAGCGTTGAAGTTGACAGACCCTACGAGCAGTACTTC.

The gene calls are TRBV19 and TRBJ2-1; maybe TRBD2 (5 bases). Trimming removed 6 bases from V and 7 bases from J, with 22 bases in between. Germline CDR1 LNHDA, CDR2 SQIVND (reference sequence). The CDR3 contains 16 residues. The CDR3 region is CASSNGLRQHFNEQFF. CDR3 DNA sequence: TGTGCCAGTAGCAATGGACTCCGTCAACACTTTAATGAGCAGTTCTTC.

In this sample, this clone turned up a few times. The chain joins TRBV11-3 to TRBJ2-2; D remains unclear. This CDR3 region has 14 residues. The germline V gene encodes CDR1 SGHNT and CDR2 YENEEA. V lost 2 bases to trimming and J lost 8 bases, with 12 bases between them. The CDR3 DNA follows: TGTGCCAGCAGCTTATCTGGGGTGAATGGGGAGCTGTTTTTT. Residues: CASSLSGVNGELFF.

Written as DNA, the CDR3 is TGTGCCAGCAGTTCCTCTGTCACAGGGGGCATGAACACTGAAGCTTTCTTT. This sequence encodes CASSSSVTGGMNTEAFF. This chain links TRBV28 with TRBJ1-1, with 9 bases aligning to TRBD1. J gave up 0 bases and V 4 bases, and 9 bases lay outside the gene matches. Germline V lookup: CDR1 MDHEN, CDR2 SYDVKM. The CDR3 covers 17 residues. The full variable domain, completed using reference TRBV28 and TRBJ1-1, is DVKVTQSSRYLVKRTGEKVFLECVQDMDHENMFWYRQDPGLGLRLIYFSYDVKMKEKGDIPEGYSVSREKKERFSLILESASTNQTSMYLCASSSSVTGGMNTEAFFGQGTRLTVV.

The CDR3 here is CASSEARGTPWTGELFF. Written as DNA, the CDR3 is TGTGCCAGCAGTGAAGCGCGCGGGACTCCCTGGACCGGGGAGCTGTTTTTT. The V and J genes are TRBV6-1 and TRBJ2-2, with a weak D call TRBD2 (6 bases). Germline lookup yields CDR1 MNHNS and CDR2 SASEGT. Deletions cut 0 bases from V and 5 bases from J, with 16 bases between. CDR3 length equals 17 residues.